This T cell receptor beta chain comes out of a study of T cell repertoires in cytomegalovirus infection (dated by TCRdb to about 2019). Concerning the study at large: Peptide stimulations targeted recently identified HLA-C-restricted CMV epitopes, whose presentation resists viral immunomodulation, together with well-studied HLA-B-restricted epitopes. Because public TCR beta signatures pointed to carriage of CMV infection together with the matching HLA type, the HLA type of each donor mattered for the analysis.

The instrument given in TCRdb is Illumina HiSeq 1500. TCRdb reprocessed the public reads (quality trimming at Q25 with fastp, clone calling with MiXCR) and kept in-frame beta chains. Rows are unified per CDR3 protein, each entry keeping the most common DNA and genes. The sample contains about 180,000 distinct CDR3 sequences, less than 25% of them found a single time. The top ten constitute 20% to 30% of the sample. Trimming costs V 2 bases and J 5 bases, and their ends lie 5 bases apart. The CDR3 covers 12 residues, taking in both the cysteine and the phenylalanine. Just the 36-base CDR3 DNA is kept, in frame starting at base 1. From a lookup of the germline V gene, CDR1 and CDR2 are SGHTA and FQGNSA. Notes on this clonotype: Its antigen specificity is not known. Base qualities were left out, and no much larger clone turns up one base away.

Findings and caveats that apply to the study as a whole: In both this cohort and an independent cohort of several hundred donors, the cumulative frequency of public TCR beta family members distinguished carriers of CMV infection plus the relevant HLA type. In the ex vivo response, HLA-C-restricted CMV-specific TCR beta clonotypes were dominant, and in two of eight donors the single most frequent clonotype came from this HLA-C-restricted group.

This specimen's treatment or condition label, per the study, means: in vitro stimulation with specific CMV peptide epitopes to enrich CMV-specific T cells. The TCR sequence derives from a human donor in good health (CMV status not recorded). Some clones in this sample may be carry-over from other donors' samples. The V and J segments used are TRBV7-2 and TRBJ2-3; no confident D gene assignment can be made. Sequences were derived from CD8+ T cells from cultured PBMCs, sampled from culture after CMV antigen stimulation. The CDR3 here reads CASSLLRDTQYF. DNA sequence: TGTGCCAGCAGCTTACTCCGAGATACGCAGTATTTT.